Listed below are T cell receptor beta chains from one sample, sequenced in a study of cytomegalovirus exposure and HLA in healthy donors. Measured with immunoSEQ multiplex PCR; TCRdb has only the in-frame clones, and not every one. The sample holds tens of thousands of clones, less than 75% seen once. Sequencing was carried out using PBMCs. All receptors derive from a man aged 50 to 59 in good health and CMV-seropositive. The CDR3 runs from the conserved cysteine through the conserved F or W. A D gene is named only where the DNA matches it firmly. A row's size may be missing; if present it is once, few, many or a size class.

TRBJ2-7 | TRBV7-9 | TRBD1 | . | TGTGCCAGCAGCCCTAGTGGGACAGGGAACTACGAGCAGTACTTC | CASSPSGTGNYEQYF
TRBJ2-1 | TRBV6-5 | . | . | TGTGCCAGCAGTTACCCACAGGGTGAGCAGTTCTTC | CASSYPQGEQFF
TRBJ2-6 | TRBV28 | . | . | TGTGCCAGCCTCTTGACAGGTGGGCTCTCTGGGGCCAACGTCCTGACTTTC | CASLLTGGLSGANVLTF
TRBJ1-2 | TRBV7-9 | . | . | TGTGCCAGCAGCGTAGCTCCGACAGGCAACTATGGCTACACCTTC | CASSVAPTGNYGYTF
TRBJ2-3 | TRBV11-2 | TRBD2 | few | TGTGCCAGCAGCTTGGGGCAATTGGAGCGGGGAATGCAGTATTTT | CASSLGQLERGMQYF
TRBJ2-2 | TRBV9 | . | . | TGTGCCAGCAGCGTAGTTCCAGGGGAGGGTGGGGAGCTGTTTTTT | CASSVVPGEGGELFF
TRBJ2-2 | TRBV7-3 | . | . | TGTGCCAGCAGCCTCTTCGGGACTCGTAACACCGGGGAGCTGTTTTTT | CASSLFGTRNTGELFF
TRBJ2-7 | TRBV7-3 | . | . | TGTGCCAGCAGCATAGGACTAAACTACGAGCAGTACTTC | CASSIGLNYEQYF
TRBJ1-2 | TRBV5-4 | . | . | TGTGCCAGCAGCTTGGGAGGGTTAAATAACTATGGCTACACCTTC | CASSLGGLNNYGYTF
TRBJ2-5 | TRBV5-1 | TRBD1 | . | TGCGCCAGCAGCCCGGGACAGCCCCAAGAGACCCAGTACTTC | CASSPGQPQETQYF
TRBJ1-2 | TRBV18 | TRBD1 | . | TGTGCCAGCTCACCAGACAGGGGGCACGGCTACACCTTC | CASSPDRGHGYTF
TRBJ1-5 | TRBV19 | . | . | TGTGCCAGTAGTATGGTTCAGGGGAATCAGCCCCAGCATTTT | CASSMVQGNQPQHF
TRBJ1-1 | TRBV28 | . | . | TGTGCCAGCAGTTTCTCAAGAACAAAAGCTTTCTTT | CASSFSRTKAFF
TRBJ2-5 | TRBV29-1 | TRBD1 | . | TGCAGCGTTGAAGCTACCGGACAGGGGCAACCGGGAACCCAGTACTTC | CSVEATGQGQPGTQYF
TRBJ2-3 | TRBV30 | TRBD2 | . | TGTGCCTGGAGGTGGCGGGGGACAGATACGCAGTATTTT | CAWRWRGTDTQYF
TRBJ2-7 | TRBV5-4 | . | few | TGTGCCAGCAGCAAGCCTGGGGCCGGTCTAAGCTCCTACGAGCAGTACTTC | CASSKPGAGLSSYEQYF
TRBJ1-1 | TRBV7-8 | TRBD1 | . | TGTGCCAGCAGTACACAGGGGGGGGGCACTGAAGCTTTCTTT | CASSTQGGGTEAFF
TRBJ2-7 | TRBV5-1 | TRBD1 | once | TGCGCCAGCAGCTTGGGACAGGGGTACTACGAGCAGTACTTC | CASSLGQGYYEQYF
TRBJ1-3 | TRBV30 | . | . | TGTGCCTGGAGCCAGCCTACAGGAGCGACTGGAAACACCATATATTTT | CAWSQPTGATGNTIYF
TRBJ2-1 | TRBV18 | TRBD2 | . | TGTGCCAGCTCAACGCAGGCACTAGCGAGTGAGCAGTTCTTC | CASSTQALASEQFF
TRBJ1-2 | TRBV30 | . | . | TGTGCCTGGAACGGGCCAGGGCTTGGCTACACCTTC | CAWNGPGLGYTF
TRBJ2-7 | TRBV5-4 | TRBD1 | . | TGTGCCAGCAGCCCCTTAACAGGGGGTATGTACGAGCAGTACTTC | CASSPLTGGMYEQYF
TRBJ2-3 | TRBV6-1 | . | . | TGTGCCAGCAGGCCGAGACAGACAGATACGCAGTATTTT | CASRPRQTDTQYF
TRBJ1-3 | TRBV5-6 | . | . | TGTGCCAGCAGCTCCCCCCTAGTGGACAAACGAAACACCATATATTTT | CASSSPLVDKRNTIYF
TRBJ2-1 | TRBV29-1 | TRBD1 | once | TGCAGCGTGCTAGGACAGGGTTACAATGAGCAGTTCTTC | CSVLGQGYNEQFF
TRBJ1-3 | TRBV27 | TRBD1 | . | TGTGCCAGCAGTCCAAGGCCCCCCGGACAGGGGACGCTCTCTGGAAACACCATATATTTT | CASSPRPPGQGTLSGNTIYF
TRBJ1-4 | TRBV9 | TRBD1 | . | TGTGCCAGCACAAAGACAGGGGGCCAATTAGGTAATGAAAAACTGTTTTTT | CASTKTGGQLGNEKLFF
TRBJ2-1 | TRBV5-1 | TRBD1 | . | TGCGCCAGCAGGGCAGGGGGCAATGAGCAGTTCTTC | CASRAGGNEQFF